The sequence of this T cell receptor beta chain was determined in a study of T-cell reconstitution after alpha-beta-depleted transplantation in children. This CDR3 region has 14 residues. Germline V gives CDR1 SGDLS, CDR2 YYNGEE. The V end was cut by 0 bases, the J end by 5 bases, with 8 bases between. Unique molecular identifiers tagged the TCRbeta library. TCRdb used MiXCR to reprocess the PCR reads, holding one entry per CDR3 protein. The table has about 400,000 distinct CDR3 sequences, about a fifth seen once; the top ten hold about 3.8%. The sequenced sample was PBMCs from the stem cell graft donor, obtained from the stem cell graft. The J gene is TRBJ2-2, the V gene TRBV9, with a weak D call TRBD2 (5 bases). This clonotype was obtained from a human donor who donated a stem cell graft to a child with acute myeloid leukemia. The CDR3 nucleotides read TGTGCCAGCAGCGTAGTCGGGGAGACCGGGGAGCTGTTTTTT. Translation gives CASSVVGETGELFF.